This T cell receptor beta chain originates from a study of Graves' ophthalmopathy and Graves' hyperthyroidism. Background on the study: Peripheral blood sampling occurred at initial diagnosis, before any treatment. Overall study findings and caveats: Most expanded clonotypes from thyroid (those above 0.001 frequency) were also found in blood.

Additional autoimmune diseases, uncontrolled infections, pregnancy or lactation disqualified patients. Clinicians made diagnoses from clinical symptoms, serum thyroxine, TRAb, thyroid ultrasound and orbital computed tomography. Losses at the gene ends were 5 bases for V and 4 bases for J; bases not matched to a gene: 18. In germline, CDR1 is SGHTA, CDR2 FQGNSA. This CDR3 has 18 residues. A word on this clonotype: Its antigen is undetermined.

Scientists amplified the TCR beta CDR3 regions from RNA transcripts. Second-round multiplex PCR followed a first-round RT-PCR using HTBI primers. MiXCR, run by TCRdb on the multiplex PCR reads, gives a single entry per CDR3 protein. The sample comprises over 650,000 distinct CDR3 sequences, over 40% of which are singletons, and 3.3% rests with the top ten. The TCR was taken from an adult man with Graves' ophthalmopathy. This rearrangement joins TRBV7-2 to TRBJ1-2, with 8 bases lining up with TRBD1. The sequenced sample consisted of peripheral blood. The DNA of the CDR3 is TGTGCCAGCAGCCAAGAAGGCCGGCGGTCAGGGGGCTCCTATGGCTACACCTTC. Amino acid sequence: CASSQEGRRSGGSYGYTF. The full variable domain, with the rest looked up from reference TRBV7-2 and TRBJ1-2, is GAGVSQSPSNKVTEKGKDVELRCDPISGHTALYWYRQSLGQGLEFLIYFQGNSAPDKSGLPSDRFSAERTGGSVSTLTIQRTQQEDSAVYLCASSQEGRRSGGSYGYTFGSGTRLTVV.